Listed below are T cell receptor beta chains from one sample, sequenced in a study of T cells in Graves' hyperthyroidism and ophthalmopathy. From the multiplex PCR reads, TCRdb called clonotypes with MiXCR, one entry per CDR3 protein. The sample lists about 380,000 distinct CDR3 sequences, roughly 12% seen once, with roughly 20% in the top ten. The material sequenced was blood. Receptors were obtained from a young man with Graves' hyperthyroidism that later progressed to Graves' ophthalmopathy. The CDR3 runs from the conserved cysteine through the conserved F or W. The order of the fields is J gene, D gene, clone size, V gene, CDR3 protein, CDR3 DNA. A D gene is named only where the DNA matches it firmly. The listing skips clone size in some rows; elsewhere it reads once, few, many or a size class.

J gene: TRBJ1-4; D gene: -; clone size: many; V gene: TRBV3-1; CDR3 protein: CASSREGATNEKLFF; CDR3 DNA: TGTGCCAGCAGCCGAGAGGGAGCAACTAATGAAAAACTGTTTTTT
J gene: TRBJ1-2; D gene: TRBD1; clone size: many; V gene: TRBV27; CDR3 protein: CASSPPGQGYGYTF; CDR3 DNA: TGTGCCAGCAGTCCACCGGGACAGGGCTATGGCTACACCTTC
J gene: TRBJ1-2; D gene: -; clone size: many; V gene: TRBV28; CDR3 protein: CASSLLSNLNYGYTF; CDR3 DNA: TGTGCCAGCAGTTTATTGTCAAATCTTAACTATGGCTACACCTTC
J gene: TRBJ1-5; D gene: TRBD1; clone size: many; V gene: TRBV28; CDR3 protein: CASSRVTYDRGHGQPQHF; CDR3 DNA: TGTGCCAGCAGTCGAGTAACTTATGACAGGGGGCATGGACAGCCCCAGCATTTT
J gene: TRBJ1-6; D gene: TRBD1; clone size: -; V gene: TRBV4-1; CDR3 protein: CASSQYATGNSPLHF; CDR3 DNA: TGCGCCAGCAGCCAATACGCGACAGGGAATTCACCCCTCCACTTT
J gene: TRBJ2-7; D gene: TRBD2; clone size: -; V gene: TRBV28; CDR3 protein: CASHRTAGVEQYF; CDR3 DNA: TGTGCCAGCCACAGGACAGCGGGGGTCGAGCAGTACTTC
J gene: TRBJ2-7; D gene: -; clone size: many; V gene: TRBV12-3/TRBV12-4; CDR3 protein: CASSPRTIYEQYF; CDR3 DNA: TGTGCCAGCAGTCCGAGGACAATTTACGAGCAGTACTTC
J gene: TRBJ1-5; D gene: -; clone size: -; V gene: TRBV5-5; CDR3 protein: CASSLVGSGNWPQHF; CDR3 DNA: TGTGCCAGCAGCTTGGTAGGGTCCGGGAATTGGCCCCAGCATTTT
J gene: TRBJ1-6; D gene: -; clone size: -; V gene: TRBV25-1; CDR3 protein: CASASQGKRSPLHF; CDR3 DNA: TGTGCCAGCGCGAGTCAGGGGAAAAGGTCACCCCTCCACTTT
J gene: TRBJ1-5; D gene: TRBD1; clone size: many; V gene: TRBV20-1; CDR3 protein: CSARDVPRQGYSNQPQHF; CDR3 DNA: TGCAGTGCTAGAGATGTCCCCCGACAGGGATATAGCAATCAGCCCCAGCATTTT
J gene: TRBJ1-1; D gene: TRBD1; clone size: -; V gene: TRBV20-1; CDR3 protein: CSASGQPGTEAFF; CDR3 DNA: TGCAGTGCTTCGGGACAGCCAGGCACTGAAGCTTTCTTT
J gene: TRBJ2-1; D gene: -; clone size: few; V gene: TRBV10-3; CDR3 protein: CAISESYNEQFF; CDR3 DNA: TGTGCCATCAGTGAGTCATACAATGAGCAGTTCTTC
J gene: TRBJ2-4; D gene: -; clone size: -; V gene: TRBV11-1; CDR3 protein: CAGSLGRTTKNIQYF; CDR3 DNA: TGTGCCGGCAGCTTAGGACGGACAACCAAAAACATTCAGTACTTC
J gene: TRBJ2-3; D gene: -; clone size: many; V gene: TRBV18; CDR3 protein: CASSPQPGQSTDTQYF; CDR3 DNA: TGTGCCAGCTCACCCCAACCGGGACAAAGCACAGATACGCAGTATTTT
J gene: TRBJ2-3; D gene: TRBD2; clone size: -; V gene: TRBV24-1; CDR3 protein: CATSDLPQRRGESTDTQYF; CDR3 DNA: TGTGCCACCAGTGACCTCCCCCAGCGACGGGGGGAGAGCACAGATACGCAGTATTTT
J gene: TRBJ1-1; D gene: TRBD1; clone size: -; V gene: TRBV20-1; CDR3 protein: CSARAYGTGPSNTEAFF; CDR3 DNA: TGCAGTGCTAGAGCTTACGGGACAGGGCCATCGAACACTGAAGCTTTCTTT
J gene: TRBJ2-1; D gene: -; clone size: few; V gene: TRBV7-3; CDR3 protein: CASSAWGDEQFF; CDR3 DNA: TGTGCCAGCAGCGCATGGGGGGATGAGCAGTTCTTC
J gene: TRBJ1-2; D gene: -; clone size: many; V gene: TRBV6-1; CDR3 protein: CASSEAPLFPIYGYTF; CDR3 DNA: TGTGCCAGCAGTGAAGCTCCGCTCTTCCCTATTTATGGCTACACCTTC
J gene: TRBJ2-2; D gene: TRBD2; clone size: few; V gene: TRBV9; CDR3 protein: CASSSNLAGADTGELFF; CDR3 DNA: TGTGCCAGCAGCTCCAACCTAGCGGGGGCAGATACCGGGGAGCTGTTTTTT
J gene: TRBJ1-5; D gene: -; clone size: few; V gene: TRBV15; CDR3 protein: CATSRVPVSNQPQHF; CDR3 DNA: TGTGCCACCAGCAGAGTCCCAGTTAGCAATCAGCCCCAGCATTTT
J gene: TRBJ2-3; D gene: TRBD2; clone size: many; V gene: TRBV10-3; CDR3 protein: CAISDPSGGGKDTQYF; CDR3 DNA: TGTGCCATCAGTGACCCTAGCGGGGGGGGTAAAGATACGCAGTATTTT
J gene: TRBJ2-7; D gene: TRBD2; clone size: many; V gene: TRBV12-5; CDR3 protein: CASGLALPGLAGPSYEQYF; CDR3 DNA: TGTGCTAGTGGTTTGGCTCTACCGGGACTAGCGGGGCCCTCCTACGAGCAGTACTTC
J gene: TRBJ1-5; D gene: TRBD1; clone size: many; V gene: TRBV30; CDR3 protein: CAWSRGGGGQPQHF; CDR3 DNA: TGTGCCTGGAGTCGAGGGGGCGGAGGTCAGCCCCAGCATTTT
J gene: TRBJ1-5; D gene: TRBD1; clone size: many; V gene: TRBV6-5; CDR3 protein: CASSYSGQGVQPQHF; CDR3 DNA: TGTGCCAGCAGTTACTCTGGGCAGGGGGTTCAGCCCCAGCATTTT
J gene: TRBJ1-5; D gene: TRBD1; clone size: many; V gene: TRBV3-1; CDR3 protein: CASSQGTGGIQPQHF; CDR3 DNA: TGTGCCAGCAGCCAAGGCACAGGGGGTATTCAGCCCCAGCATTTT
J gene: TRBJ2-1; D gene: TRBD2; clone size: -; V gene: TRBV28; CDR3 protein: CASSSLAGPYNEQFF; CDR3 DNA: TGTGCCAGCAGTTCCCTAGCGGGGCCGTACAATGAGCAGTTCTTC
J gene: TRBJ1-3; D gene: TRBD1; clone size: -; V gene: TRBV28; CDR3 protein: CASSLGVTGVGNTIYF; CDR3 DNA: TGTGCCAGCAGTTTGGGGGTGACAGGGGTCGGAAACACCATATATTTT
J gene: TRBJ1-4; D gene: TRBD1; clone size: -; V gene: TRBV7-8; CDR3 protein: CASSLGDSLTKLFF; CDR3 DNA: TGTGCCAGCAGCTTGGGGGACAGTCTGACAAAACTGTTTTTT
J gene: TRBJ1-5; D gene: -; clone size: many; V gene: TRBV2; CDR3 protein: CASSNDVEPQHF; CDR3 DNA: TGTGCCAGCAGCAACGATGTGGAGCCCCAGCATTTT
J gene: TRBJ2-3; D gene: TRBD2; clone size: -; V gene: TRBV20-1; CDR3 protein: CSPTSGGARTDTQYF; CDR3 DNA: TGCAGCCCTACTAGCGGGGGGGCCCGCACAGATACGCAGTATTTT
J gene: TRBJ1-5; D gene: -; clone size: -; V gene: TRBV20-1; CDR3 protein: CSARSGRVGSNQPQHF; CDR3 DNA: TGCAGTGCTAGGAGCGGGAGGGTCGGAAGCAATCAGCCCCAGCATTTT
J gene: TRBJ1-1; D gene: -; clone size: -; V gene: TRBV18; CDR3 protein: CASSPTQENTEAFF; CDR3 DNA: TGTGCCAGCTCACCAACCCAAGAGAACACTGAAGCTTTCTTT
J gene: TRBJ2-7; D gene: TRBD2; clone size: few; V gene: TRBV9; CDR3 protein: CASSAGLAGLEQYF; CDR3 DNA: TGTGCCAGCAGCGCGGGACTAGCGGGACTGGAGCAGTACTTC
J gene: TRBJ2-2; D gene: -; clone size: many; V gene: TRBV27; CDR3 protein: CASSRAFTGELFF; CDR3 DNA: TGTGCCAGCAGCCGAGCTTTCACCGGGGAGCTGTTTTTT
J gene: TRBJ2-1; D gene: TRBD2; clone size: many; V gene: TRBV28; CDR3 protein: CASTGVTGGQDEQFF; CDR3 DNA: TGTGCCAGCACAGGTGTAACGGGGGGGCAGGATGAGCAGTTCTTC
J gene: TRBJ2-4; D gene: -; clone size: -; V gene: TRBV7-9; CDR3 protein: CASSLAGTTRAKNIQYF; CDR3 DNA: TGTGCCAGCAGCTTAGCGGGGACGACTCGGGCCAAAAACATTCAGTACTTC
J gene: TRBJ1-1; D gene: -; clone size: few; V gene: TRBV5-1; CDR3 protein: CASSLAAPNTEAFF; CDR3 DNA: TGCGCCAGCAGCTTGGCGGCCCCCAACACTGAAGCTTTCTTT
J gene: TRBJ2-7; D gene: TRBD1; clone size: few; V gene: TRBV6-1; CDR3 protein: CASGRDRFYEQYF; CDR3 DNA: TGTGCCAGCGGCCGGGACAGGTTCTACGAGCAGTACTTC
J gene: TRBJ2-7; D gene: -; clone size: many; V gene: TRBV4-1; CDR3 protein: CASSHGRGLTFEQYF; CDR3 DNA: TGCGCCAGCAGCCACGGCAGGGGTCTTACTTTCGAGCAGTACTTC
J gene: TRBJ1-5; D gene: -; clone size: many; V gene: TRBV28; CDR3 protein: CASSWGTANQPQHF; CDR3 DNA: TGTGCCAGCAGTTGGGGGACGGCAAATCAGCCCCAGCATTTT
J gene: TRBJ2-1; D gene: -; clone size: few; V gene: TRBV9; CDR3 protein: CASSVDSHNEQFF; CDR3 DNA: TGTGCCAGCAGCGTAGACAGCCACAATGAGCAGTTCTTC
J gene: TRBJ2-7; D gene: -; clone size: -; V gene: TRBV7-3; CDR3 protein: CASSLAPGPPSYEQYF; CDR3 DNA: TGTGCCAGCAGCTTAGCTCCGGGCCCACCCTCCTACGAGCAGTACTTC
J gene: TRBJ2-7; D gene: -; clone size: few; V gene: TRBV7-9; CDR3 protein: CASSQSTGWMEEQYF; CDR3 DNA: TGTGCCAGCAGCCAGTCTACAGGGTGGATGGAAGAGCAGTACTTC
J gene: TRBJ2-5; D gene: TRBD2; clone size: many; V gene: TRBV2; CDR3 protein: CASSGLAGAQETQYF; CDR3 DNA: TGTGCCAGCAGTGGACTAGCGGGGGCCCAAGAGACCCAGTACTTC
J gene: TRBJ2-3; D gene: TRBD2; clone size: many; V gene: TRBV20-1; CDR3 protein: CSARSVGLAGVHIDTQYF; CDR3 DNA: TGCAGTGCTAGATCCGTAGGACTAGCGGGGGTCCATATAGATACGCAGTATTTT
J gene: TRBJ2-7; D gene: TRBD2; clone size: -; V gene: TRBV13; CDR3 protein: CASSSGTNNYEQYF; CDR3 DNA: TGTGCCAGCAGTTCCGGGACTAACAATTACGAGCAGTACTTC
J gene: TRBJ1-4; D gene: TRBD1; clone size: many; V gene: TRBV12-5; CDR3 protein: CASGTGAGKLFF; CDR3 DNA: TGTGCTAGTGGGACAGGGGCCGGAAAACTGTTTTTT
J gene: TRBJ2-3; D gene: TRBD2; clone size: many; V gene: TRBV12-5; CDR3 protein: CASGPGTSGDPSTDTQYF; CDR3 DNA: TGTGCTAGTGGTCCCGGGACTAGCGGGGACCCTAGCACAGATACGCAGTATTTT
J gene: TRBJ1-1; D gene: -; clone size: many; V gene: TRBV28; CDR3 protein: CASSSPAMNTEAFF; CDR3 DNA: TGTGCCAGCAGTTCGCCAGCCATGAACACTGAAGCTTTCTTT
J gene: TRBJ1-1; D gene: -; clone size: many; V gene: TRBV5-4; CDR3 protein: CASSLDILYTEAFF; CDR3 DNA: TGTGCCAGCAGCCTAGACATACTGTATACTGAAGCTTTCTTT
J gene: TRBJ2-7; D gene: -; clone size: few; V gene: TRBV4-1; CDR3 protein: CASSQAPDGYEQYF; CDR3 DNA: TGTGCCAGCAGCCAAGCCCCCGACGGCTACGAGCAGTACTTC
J gene: TRBJ1-6; D gene: -; clone size: -; V gene: TRBV20-1; CDR3 protein: CSARGSVPSLSSYNSPLHF; CDR3 DNA: TGCAGTGCTAGAGGGAGCGTGCCATCTCTAAGCTCCTATAATTCACCCCTCCACTTT
J gene: TRBJ2-3; D gene: -; clone size: -; V gene: TRBV5-1; CDR3 protein: CASSLRSGKGFTDTQYF; CDR3 DNA: TGCGCCAGCAGCTTGAGGTCGGGGAAGGGATTCACAGATACGCAGTATTTT
J gene: TRBJ2-7; D gene: TRBD1; clone size: many; V gene: TRBV7-3; CDR3 protein: CASSPHRDRGGEQYF; CDR3 DNA: TGTGCCAGCAGCCCTCACCGGGACAGGGGAGGCGAGCAGTACTTC
J gene: TRBJ2-7; D gene: -; clone size: few; V gene: TRBV10-1; CDR3 protein: CASSESWAPDEQYF; CDR3 DNA: TGCGCCAGCAGTGAGTCATGGGCCCCGGACGAGCAGTACTTC
J gene: TRBJ1-3; D gene: -; clone size: few; V gene: TRBV19; CDR3 protein: CASSSIGNTIYF; CDR3 DNA: TGTGCCAGTAGTTCCATAGGAAACACCATATATTTT
J gene: TRBJ2-7; D gene: TRBD2; clone size: -; V gene: TRBV20-1; CDR3 protein: CSASVGRGAYEQYF; CDR3 DNA: TGCAGTGCTAGCGTCGGGCGGGGGGCCTACGAGCAGTACTTC
J gene: TRBJ2-7; D gene: -; clone size: -; V gene: TRBV20-1; CDR3 protein: CSARYRDEQYF; CDR3 DNA: TGCAGTGCCAGGTACAGGGACGAGCAGTACTTC
J gene: TRBJ2-1; D gene: TRBD2; clone size: -; V gene: TRBV29-1; CDR3 protein: CSVHGTSVGYNEQFF; CDR3 DNA: TGCAGCGTTCACGGGACTAGCGTTGGATACAATGAGCAGTTCTTC